A selection of T cell receptor beta chains follows, all from one sample in a study of T cells in Graves' hyperthyroidism and ophthalmopathy. Using its own MiXCR run on the multiplex PCR reads, TCRdb lists one record per CDR3 protein. The table records around 350,000 distinct CDR3 sequences, around 25% of them present only once. Sequencing was performed on blood. These receptors all stem from a man between 45 and 60 years old with Graves' hyperthyroidism. Each CDR3 is given with its conserved first and last residue. A D gene is named only where the DNA matches it firmly. The listing skips clone size in some rows; elsewhere it reads once, few, many or a size class.

abundance: once; j_gene: TRBJ1-1; v_gene: TRBV19; d_gene: .; CDR3nt: TGTGCCAGTAGTATAAGGAGGGAGAAGAACACTGAAGCTTTCTTT; CDR3aa: CASSIRREKNTEAFF
abundance: .; j_gene: TRBJ2-3; v_gene: TRBV6-1; d_gene: .; CDR3nt: TGTGCCAGCAGTGATGCTAACACAGATACGCAGTATTTT; CDR3aa: CASSDANTDTQYF
abundance: .; j_gene: TRBJ2-7; v_gene: TRBV28; d_gene: TRBD1; CDR3nt: TGTGCCAGCAGGCGAGAGGGACAGTCCTACGAGCAGTGCTTC; CDR3aa: CASRREGQSYEQCF
abundance: once; j_gene: TRBJ2-1; v_gene: TRBV19; d_gene: TRBD2; CDR3nt: TGTGCCAGTAGTATCCAGACTAGCGGGAGTTACAATGAGCAGTTCTTC; CDR3aa: CASSIQTSGSYNEQFF
abundance: few; j_gene: TRBJ2-7; v_gene: TRBV7-9; d_gene: .; CDR3nt: TGTGCCAGCAAGCCACTTCTTGGAAACGAGCAGTACTTC; CDR3aa: CASKPLLGNEQYF
abundance: .; j_gene: TRBJ1-1; v_gene: TRBV10-2; d_gene: .; CDR3nt: TGCGCCAGCAGTCAGAACAGGGTTGGGACTGAAGCTTTCTTT; CDR3aa: CASSQNRVGTEAFF
abundance: .; j_gene: TRBJ2-7; v_gene: TRBV2; d_gene: TRBD2; CDR3nt: TGTGCCAGCGACCCATCGGCTAGCGGGACTGAAGAGCAGTACTTC; CDR3aa: CASDPSASGTEEQYF
abundance: .; j_gene: TRBJ2-7; v_gene: TRBV6-2/TRBV6-3; d_gene: .; CDR3nt: TGTGCCAGCAGACAGAACTACGAGCAGTACTTC; CDR3aa: CASRQNYEQYF
abundance: .; j_gene: TRBJ2-5; v_gene: TRBV9; d_gene: .; CDR3nt: TGTGCCAGCAGCGTAGTTCTAGAAGGGACCCAGTACTTC; CDR3aa: CASSVVLEGTQYF
abundance: .; j_gene: TRBJ2-7; v_gene: TRBV7-9; d_gene: .; CDR3nt: TGTGCCAGCAGCAAGAGTGCTGGAGCCTACGAGCAGTACTTC; CDR3aa: CASSKSAGAYEQYF
abundance: .; j_gene: TRBJ2-2; v_gene: TRBV14; d_gene: TRBD2; CDR3nt: TGTGCCAGCAGCCACGGCGGGAGGGCCCACGGGGAGCTGTTTTTT; CDR3aa: CASSHGGRAHGELFF
abundance: .; j_gene: TRBJ2-2; v_gene: TRBV7-3; d_gene: .; CDR3nt: TGTGCCTGCAGCTCCAACAGGGCCACCGGGGAGCTGTTTTTT; CDR3aa: CACSSNRATGELFF
abundance: few; j_gene: TRBJ2-2; v_gene: TRBV3-1; d_gene: TRBD2; CDR3nt: TGTGCCAGCAGCCTGACTAGCGCCGGGGAGCTGTTTTTT; CDR3aa: CASSLTSAGELFF
abundance: many; j_gene: TRBJ2-1; v_gene: TRBV7-9; d_gene: TRBD2; CDR3nt: TGTGCCAGCAGCCCGCAACTCCTCGCGGGAGGCGATGAGCAGTTCTTC; CDR3aa: CASSPQLLAGGDEQFF
abundance: .; j_gene: TRBJ2-3; v_gene: TRBV27; d_gene: TRBD2; CDR3nt: TGTGCCAGCAGTCTCCGGGGGGGGGGCCTCACAGATACGCAGTATTTT; CDR3aa: CASSLRGGGLTDTQYF
abundance: few; j_gene: TRBJ2-6; v_gene: TRBV6-1; d_gene: TRBD1; CDR3nt: TGTGCCAGCGGAGGGACAGGGGGTTGGTTTGGGGCCAACGTCCTGACTTTC; CDR3aa: CASGGTGGWFGANVLTF
abundance: .; j_gene: TRBJ2-7; v_gene: TRBV6-1; d_gene: TRBD2; CDR3nt: TGTGCCAGCAGTAAGCGGGACTACGAGCAGTACTTC; CDR3aa: CASSKRDYEQYF
abundance: many; j_gene: TRBJ1-1; v_gene: TRBV30; d_gene: .; CDR3nt: TGTGCCTGGAGTGATCTCAGGAAAGAAGCTTTCTTT; CDR3aa: CAWSDLRKEAFF
abundance: .; j_gene: TRBJ2-3; v_gene: TRBV6-1; d_gene: .; CDR3nt: TGTGCCAGCAGGGAATTTAAGAGGTCACTTGGGACCACAGATACGCAGTATTTT; CDR3aa: CASREFKRSLGTTDTQYF
abundance: few; j_gene: TRBJ2-3; v_gene: TRBV10-1; d_gene: .; CDR3nt: TGCGCCAGCAGTGAGTCTTTGGGAGTGCCGCAGTATTTT; CDR3aa: CASSESLGVPQYF
abundance: few; j_gene: TRBJ2-5; v_gene: TRBV7-6; d_gene: TRBD2; CDR3nt: TGTGCCAGCAGCTTAGAAGGGACTAGCGGGAGGCCTACAAGAGAGACCCAGTACTTC; CDR3aa: CASSLEGTSGRPTRETQYF
abundance: once; j_gene: TRBJ1-5; v_gene: TRBV7-9; d_gene: .; CDR3nt: TGTGCCAGCAGCTCGGACGGTGGTGGGCCCCAGCATTTT; CDR3aa: CASSSDGGGPQHF
abundance: .; j_gene: TRBJ2-1; v_gene: TRBV6-1; d_gene: .; CDR3nt: TGTGCCAGCAGTCGAGAGGGCCGGTACAATGAGCAGTTCTTC; CDR3aa: CASSREGRYNEQFF
abundance: few; j_gene: TRBJ2-2; v_gene: TRBV12-3/TRBV12-4; d_gene: .; CDR3nt: TGTGCCAGCAGTTTAAACCGGATTACCGGGGAGCTGTTTTTT; CDR3aa: CASSLNRITGELFF
abundance: .; j_gene: TRBJ2-3; v_gene: TRBV20-1; d_gene: .; CDR3nt: TGCAGTGCTAGAGATTGGGGGACTAGCACAGATACGCAGTATTTT; CDR3aa: CSARDWGTSTDTQYF
abundance: .; j_gene: TRBJ2-3; v_gene: TRBV27; d_gene: TRBD2; CDR3nt: TGTGCCAGCAGTTCCAGACTAGCGGGAGTACCAAATACGCAGTATTTT; CDR3aa: CASSSRLAGVPNTQYF
abundance: .; j_gene: TRBJ2-6; v_gene: TRBV27; d_gene: TRBD2; CDR3nt: TGTGCCAGCAGAAGATTGGGGAATACCGGGACTAGCGGGACCTCTGGGGCCAACGTCCTGACTTTC; CDR3aa: CASRRLGNTGTSGTSGANVLTF
abundance: many; j_gene: TRBJ1-2; v_gene: TRBV2; d_gene: .; CDR3nt: TGTGCCAGCAGTGCCGACAGGACCTCTAACTATGGCTACACCTTC; CDR3aa: CASSADRTSNYGYTF
abundance: .; j_gene: TRBJ2-3; v_gene: TRBV7-3; d_gene: TRBD2; CDR3nt: TGTGCCAGCAGCTTTCGTGGGAGGGCCGTCGGCACAGATACGCAGTATTTT; CDR3aa: CASSFRGRAVGTDTQYF
abundance: .; j_gene: TRBJ2-3; v_gene: TRBV5-1; d_gene: .; CDR3nt: TGCGCCAGCACCCCAGAAGGGGGAAACACAGATACGCAGTATTTT; CDR3aa: CASTPEGGNTDTQYF
abundance: .; j_gene: TRBJ1-1; v_gene: TRBV12-3/TRBV12-4; d_gene: .; CDR3nt: TGTGCCAGCACCCCCTGGGGGGACACTGAAGCTTTCTTT; CDR3aa: CASTPWGDTEAFF
abundance: few; j_gene: TRBJ1-4; v_gene: TRBV6-1; d_gene: .; CDR3nt: TGTGCCAGCAGGCTGTACAGTGAAAAACTGTTTTTT; CDR3aa: CASRLYSEKLFF
abundance: few; j_gene: TRBJ2-5; v_gene: TRBV20-1; d_gene: TRBD1; CDR3nt: TGCAGTGCTAGTTACCCAGAGGGGGACAGCCAAGAGACCCAGTACTTC; CDR3aa: CSASYPEGDSQETQYF
abundance: many; j_gene: TRBJ1-1; v_gene: TRBV28; d_gene: .; CDR3nt: TGTGCCAGCAGTTTTCCGGGCAGCGGGGGTGCTGAAGCTTTCTTT; CDR3aa: CASSFPGSGGAEAFF
abundance: .; j_gene: TRBJ1-5; v_gene: TRBV20-1; d_gene: .; CDR3nt: TGCAGTGCTACCTCGACAGCCAATCAGCCCCAGCATTTT; CDR3aa: CSATSTANQPQHF
abundance: .; j_gene: TRBJ2-1; v_gene: TRBV19; d_gene: .; CDR3nt: TGTGCCAGTAGTTTATCTCGTACCTACAATGAGCAGTTCTTC; CDR3aa: CASSLSRTYNEQFF
abundance: .; j_gene: TRBJ1-5; v_gene: TRBV27; d_gene: TRBD1; CDR3nt: TGTGCCAGCAGTCGGGACAGGGGCAATAGCAATCAGCCCCAGCATTTT; CDR3aa: CASSRDRGNSNQPQHF
abundance: many; j_gene: TRBJ2-7; v_gene: TRBV11-1; d_gene: TRBD1; CDR3nt: TGTGCCAGCAGCCTGGACAGGAGCTCCTACGAGCAGTACTTC; CDR3aa: CASSLDRSSYEQYF
abundance: many; j_gene: TRBJ2-7; v_gene: TRBV28; d_gene: .; CDR3nt: TGTGCCAGCAGTTTATCCGAGGGCGAGCAGTACTTC; CDR3aa: CASSLSEGEQYF
abundance: many; j_gene: TRBJ2-1; v_gene: TRBV11-3; d_gene: TRBD2; CDR3nt: TGTGCCACCACACTAAGCGGGAGTGTCGATGAGCAGTTCTTC; CDR3aa: CATTLSGSVDEQFF
abundance: .; j_gene: TRBJ2-3; v_gene: TRBV6-1; d_gene: .; CDR3nt: TGTGCCAGCAGTGAAAACGAGGATACGCAGTATTTT; CDR3aa: CASSENEDTQYF
abundance: many; j_gene: TRBJ2-7; v_gene: TRBV2; d_gene: TRBD2; CDR3nt: TGTGCCAGCAAACTAAAAGCGGGGCCCCTCTACGAGCAGTACTTC; CDR3aa: CASKLKAGPLYEQYF
abundance: many; j_gene: TRBJ2-3; v_gene: TRBV27; d_gene: TRBD2; CDR3nt: TGTGCCAGTTCGCTAGCGGAGAGCACAGATACGCAGTATTTT; CDR3aa: CASSLAESTDTQYF
abundance: .; j_gene: TRBJ2-7; v_gene: TRBV20-1; d_gene: TRBD1; CDR3nt: TGCAGTGCTAGTAGGGGGCGGGTGCAGTACTTC; CDR3aa: CSASRGRVQYF
abundance: few; j_gene: TRBJ2-3; v_gene: TRBV7-3; d_gene: .; CDR3nt: TGTGCCAGCAGCTTAACGAACGGACACACAGATACGCAGTATTTT; CDR3aa: CASSLTNGHTDTQYF
abundance: few; j_gene: TRBJ2-7; v_gene: TRBV2; d_gene: .; CDR3nt: TGTGCCAGCGTGAGCTCCTACGAGCAGTACTTC; CDR3aa: CASVSSYEQYF
abundance: few; j_gene: TRBJ2-7; v_gene: TRBV2; d_gene: TRBD1; CDR3nt: TGTGCCAGCAGGAGGGACAGGAACTCCTACGAGCAGTACTTC; CDR3aa: CASRRDRNSYEQYF
abundance: .; j_gene: TRBJ2-7; v_gene: TRBV4-1; d_gene: .; CDR3nt: TGCGCCAGCAGCCAAGGACCCGGGACAACCTACGAGCAGTACTTC; CDR3aa: CASSQGPGTTYEQYF
abundance: .; j_gene: TRBJ2-3; v_gene: TRBV2; d_gene: .; CDR3nt: TGTGCCAGCAGTGTGGTAGCGCGGGGCACAGATACGCAGTATTTT; CDR3aa: CASSVVARGTDTQYF
abundance: few; j_gene: TRBJ1-1; v_gene: TRBV9; d_gene: .; CDR3nt: TGTGCCAGCAGCGTAGGGGTTGAGGGGGTGAGATGGACTGAAGCTTTCTTT; CDR3aa: CASSVGVEGVRWTEAFF